This T cell receptor (beta chain) was identified during a study of shared clonotypes between healthy human individuals. Clones were sequenced by immunoSEQ multiplex PCR, and TCRdb holds only the in-frame ones, with some missing. This table holds 2.3 million or so clones, 93% found once. This receptor was taken from a man between 18 and 35 years old in good health. Some clones in this sample may be carry-over from other donors' samples. Sequences were obtained from naive CD4+ T cells from PBMCs. Indicated subset: CD45RA+ positively selected.

The CDR3 is CASSSYSGNYEQYF. The CDR3 DNA sequence: TGTGCCAGCAGTTCATACAGCGGCAACTACGAGCAGTACTTC. The V and J genes are TRBV6-6 and TRBJ2-7, with D possibly matching TRBD2 (5 bases). Germline V CDR1 and CDR2: MNHNY, SVGAGI (reference sequence). Deletions cut 4 bases from V and 3 bases from J, with 13 bases between. This CDR3 is 14 amino acids long.